These T cell receptor beta chains were read from a single sample in a study of cytomegalovirus exposure and HLA in healthy donors. Sequenced by immunoSEQ multiplex PCR; TCRdb stores in-frame clones only, minus some. The sample contains more than 150,000 clones, around 78% of which appear only once. The sequenced material came from PBMCs. All receptors derive from a man aged 35-49 years in good health and CMV-seronegative. CDR3s include the opening cysteine and the closing phenylalanine or tryptophan. Each record gives: clone size, J gene, V gene, D gene, CDR3 protein, CDR3 DNA. The D gene is left open where the match is weak. The size entry is marked missing in some rows and otherwise reads once, few, many or a size class.

abundance: .; j_gene: TRBJ1-1; v_gene: TRBV29-1; d_gene: .; CDR3aa: CSSGNTEAFF; CDR3nt: TGCAGCTCGGGGAACACTGAAGCTTTCTTT
abundance: .; j_gene: TRBJ1-5; v_gene: TRBV7-2; d_gene: TRBD1; CDR3aa: CASSSDRGNQPQHF; CDR3nt: TGTGCCAGCAGCTCCGACAGGGGAAATCAGCCCCAGCATTTT
abundance: .; j_gene: TRBJ1-1; v_gene: TRBV9; d_gene: .; CDR3aa: CASSVGSRLNTEAFF; CDR3nt: TGTGCCAGCAGCGTAGGGAGCCGCCTGAACACTGAAGCTTTCTTT
abundance: few; j_gene: TRBJ1-1; v_gene: TRBV10-3; d_gene: .; CDR3aa: CAIGPRENTEAFF; CDR3nt: TGTGCCATCGGGCCCCGGGAGAACACTGAAGCTTTCTTT
abundance: .; j_gene: TRBJ2-1; v_gene: TRBV9; d_gene: TRBD1; CDR3aa: CASSTWGQGGNNEQFF; CDR3nt: TGTGCCAGCAGCACCTGGGGACAGGGAGGTAACAATGAGCAGTTCTTC
abundance: .; j_gene: TRBJ1-5; v_gene: TRBV7-8; d_gene: .; CDR3aa: CASSLQGNQPQHF; CDR3nt: TGTGCCAGCAGCCTCCAGGGAAATCAGCCCCAGCATTTT
abundance: .; j_gene: TRBJ1-3; v_gene: TRBV10-1; d_gene: .; CDR3aa: CASSDNVGNTIYF; CDR3nt: TGCGCCAGCAGTGATAATGTTGGAAACACCATATATTTT
abundance: .; j_gene: TRBJ1-2; v_gene: TRBV5-1; d_gene: TRBD1; CDR3aa: CASSLVAGGNGYTF; CDR3nt: TGCGCCAGCAGCTTGGTGGCAGGGGGAAACGGCTACACCTTC
abundance: .; j_gene: TRBJ2-7; v_gene: TRBV27; d_gene: .; CDR3aa: CASSLSTGYEQYF; CDR3nt: TGTGCCAGCAGTTTATCGACAGGCTACGAGCAGTACTTC
abundance: .; j_gene: TRBJ2-7; v_gene: TRBV7-2; d_gene: TRBD2; CDR3aa: CASSYRTSGSSEQYF; CDR3nt: TGTGCCAGCAGCTACCGGACTAGCGGGAGTAGCGAGCAGTACTTC
abundance: .; j_gene: TRBJ1-5; v_gene: TRBV6-5; d_gene: TRBD1; CDR3aa: CASSPDRGNQPQHF; CDR3nt: TGTGCCAGCAGCCCGGACAGGGGCAATCAGCCCCAGCATTTT
abundance: .; j_gene: TRBJ2-5; v_gene: TRBV30; d_gene: .; CDR3aa: CAWVRGSTQYF; CDR3nt: TGTGCCTGGGTCAGGGGCTCGACCCAGTACTTC
abundance: .; j_gene: TRBJ2-1; v_gene: TRBV4-1; d_gene: .; CDR3aa: CASSQPDMGFSYNEQFF; CDR3nt: TGCGCCAGCAGCCAGCCAGACATGGGTTTCTCCTACAATGAGCAGTTCTTC
abundance: .; j_gene: TRBJ1-2; v_gene: TRBV5-1; d_gene: .; CDR3aa: CASSPGQTILSYGYTF; CDR3nt: TGCGCCAGCAGCCCTGGACAGACGATCTTAAGCTATGGCTACACCTTC
abundance: .; j_gene: TRBJ2-6; v_gene: TRBV7-8; d_gene: TRBD2; CDR3aa: CASSPHGLAGSGGANVLTF; CDR3nt: TGTGCCAGCAGCCCCCATGGACTAGCGGGATCGGGGGGGGCCAACGTCCTGACTTTC
abundance: .; j_gene: TRBJ2-3; v_gene: TRBV11-3; d_gene: TRBD2; CDR3aa: CASSQTSGRDRDTQYF; CDR3nt: TGTGCCAGCAGCCAAACTAGCGGGAGGGACAGAGATACGCAGTATTTT
abundance: .; j_gene: TRBJ2-1; v_gene: TRBV30; d_gene: TRBD2; CDR3aa: CAWVALAPYNEQFF; CDR3nt: TGTGCCTGGGTAGCACTAGCGCCCTACAATGAGCAGTTCTTC
abundance: once; j_gene: TRBJ2-2; v_gene: TRBV28; d_gene: .; CDR3aa: CASSYPDSVNGELFF; CDR3nt: TGTGCCAGCAGTTACCCCGACAGTGTCAACGGGGAGCTGTTTTTT
abundance: few; j_gene: TRBJ1-1; v_gene: TRBV7-9; d_gene: .; CDR3aa: CSSSSGQNEAFF; CDR3nt: TGTTCCAGCAGCTCCGGACAGAATGAAGCTTTCTTT
abundance: .; j_gene: TRBJ1-4; v_gene: TRBV28; d_gene: .; CDR3aa: CASSPLYPRGRGEKLFF; CDR3nt: TGTGCCAGCAGTCCGTTGTATCCCAGGGGAAGAGGTGAAAAACTGTTTTTT
abundance: .; j_gene: TRBJ2-2; v_gene: TRBV28; d_gene: .; CDR3aa: CASSLIRDLTGELFF; CDR3nt: TGTGCCAGCAGTCTTATCAGGGATCTCACCGGGGAGCTGTTTTTT
abundance: .; j_gene: TRBJ1-1; v_gene: TRBV6-5; d_gene: TRBD1; CDR3aa: CASSPGQGADEAFF; CDR3nt: TGTGCCAGCAGTCCAGGACAGGGGGCTGATGAAGCTTTCTTT
abundance: .; j_gene: TRBJ1-2; v_gene: TRBV10-3; d_gene: TRBD1; CDR3aa: CAISEGPGQGKGGYTF; CDR3nt: TGTGCCATCAGTGAAGGGCCGGGACAGGGTAAGGGTGGCTACACCTTC
abundance: .; j_gene: TRBJ2-1; v_gene: TRBV19; d_gene: TRBD2; CDR3aa: CASSLAGSSYNEQFF; CDR3nt: TGTGCCAGTAGCTTAGCGGGAAGCTCCTACAATGAGCAGTTCTTC
abundance: .; j_gene: TRBJ2-3; v_gene: TRBV28; d_gene: TRBD2; CDR3aa: CASSSGSGGDTQYF; CDR3nt: TGTGCCAGCAGTTCCGGTAGCGGGGGAGATACGCAGTATTTT
abundance: once; j_gene: TRBJ1-2; v_gene: TRBV6-5; d_gene: TRBD1; CDR3aa: CASRDRGFGYTF; CDR3nt: TGTGCCAGCAGGGACAGGGGATTCGGCTACACCTTC
abundance: .; j_gene: TRBJ2-1; v_gene: TRBV2; d_gene: TRBD2; CDR3aa: CASRGTSGSKYNEQFF; CDR3nt: TGTGCCAGCCGAGGGACTAGCGGGAGTAAGTACAATGAGCAGTTCTTC
abundance: .; j_gene: TRBJ2-7; v_gene: TRBV7-9; d_gene: .; CDR3aa: CSSSLGQGLSYEQYF; CDR3nt: TGTTCCAGCAGCTTGGGTCAGGGGTTGTCCTACGAGCAGTACTTC
abundance: .; j_gene: TRBJ1-1; v_gene: TRBV11-2; d_gene: .; CDR3aa: CASSLVSDTEAFF; CDR3nt: TGTGCCAGCAGCTTAGTGTCGGACACTGAAGCTTTCTTT
abundance: .; j_gene: TRBJ1-4; v_gene: TRBV2; d_gene: TRBD1; CDR3aa: CASILQGGNEKLFF; CDR3nt: TGTGCCAGCATTTTACAGGGGGGTAATGAAAAACTGTTTTTT
abundance: .; j_gene: TRBJ1-4; v_gene: TRBV5-6; d_gene: .; CDR3aa: CASSLGGGGGNEKLFF; CDR3nt: TGTGCCAGCAGCTTGGGCGGCGGGGGTGGTAATGAAAAACTGTTTTTT
abundance: .; j_gene: TRBJ2-7; v_gene: TRBV4-1; d_gene: TRBD2; CDR3aa: CASSWTSGVSTEQYF; CDR3nt: TGCGCCAGCAGCTGGACTAGCGGGGTATCGACCGAGCAGTACTTC
abundance: .; j_gene: TRBJ1-2; v_gene: TRBV5-1; d_gene: TRBD1; CDR3aa: CASSSPDRGNNYGYTF; CDR3nt: TGCGCCAGCAGCTCACCGGACAGGGGTAATAACTATGGCTACACCTTC
abundance: .; j_gene: TRBJ2-5; v_gene: TRBV9; d_gene: TRBD1; CDR3aa: CASSEGGRTGGYGETQYF; CDR3nt: TGTGCCAGCAGCGAGGGGGGGAGAACAGGGGGCTATGGAGAGACCCAGTACTTC
abundance: .; j_gene: TRBJ2-3; v_gene: TRBV4-1; d_gene: .; CDR3aa: CASSQEASTDTQYF; CDR3nt: TGCGCCAGCAGCCAAGAGGCCTCCACAGATACGCAGTATTTT
abundance: few; j_gene: TRBJ1-5; v_gene: TRBV10-2; d_gene: .; CDR3aa: CATSREGSYNQPQHF; CDR3nt: TGCGCCACCTCCCGGGAGGGGAGCTACAATCAGCCCCAGCATTTT
abundance: once; j_gene: TRBJ2-3; v_gene: TRBV7-3; d_gene: TRBD2; CDR3aa: CASSLLAGADTQYF; CDR3nt: TGTGCCAGCAGCTTACTAGCGGGAGCGGATACGCAGTATTTT
abundance: few; j_gene: TRBJ2-1; v_gene: TRBV18; d_gene: TRBD1; CDR3aa: CASSPPLDTGQEYNEQFF; CDR3nt: TGTGCCAGCTCACCACCGTTAGACACGGGACAGGAATACAATGAGCAGTTCTTC
abundance: .; j_gene: TRBJ2-2; v_gene: TRBV5-8; d_gene: TRBD2; CDR3aa: CASSSGLAVANTGGLFF; CDR3nt: TGTGCCAGCAGCTCCGGACTAGCGGTCGCGAACACCGGGGGGCTGTTTTTT
abundance: .; j_gene: TRBJ2-1; v_gene: TRBV5-1; d_gene: TRBD1; CDR3aa: CASRAGTGANNEQFF; CDR3nt: TGCGCCAGCAGGGCCGGGACAGGGGCGAACAATGAGCAGTTCTTC
abundance: few; j_gene: TRBJ2-7; v_gene: TRBV18; d_gene: .; CDR3aa: CASSPVAGQDLEQYF; CDR3nt: TGTGCCAGCTCACCGGTCGCGGGCCAGGATCTTGAGCAGTACTTC
abundance: few; j_gene: TRBJ2-1; v_gene: TRBV28; d_gene: .; CDR3aa: CASSLTGTRGWIF; CDR3nt: TGTGCCAGCAGTTTAACCGGGACGAGGGGGTGGATCTTC
abundance: .; j_gene: TRBJ1-1; v_gene: TRBV7-9; d_gene: TRBD1; CDR3aa: CSSSPRTGGRETEAFF; CDR3nt: TGTTCCAGCAGCCCCCGGACAGGGGGCAGGGAGACTGAAGCTTTCTTT
abundance: .; j_gene: TRBJ1-2; v_gene: TRBV2; d_gene: .; CDR3aa: CASRASGYGYTF; CDR3nt: TGTGCCAGCAGGGCTTCAGGGTATGGCTACACCTTC